The 17 T cell receptor beta chains below all came from one sample that was sequenced in a study of cytomegalovirus exposure and HLA in healthy donors (dated by TCRdb to 2015 to 2018). Preparation of the library involved the immunoSEQ multiplex PCR assay. A mixture of 60 forward primers for TCR Vbeta segments and 13 reverse primers for TCR Jbeta segments was used in the multiplex PCR. In its TCRdb copy, this immuneACCESS table keeps in-frame sequences only and misses some clones. Where compared with another copy, unresolved V genes explain less than half of these, and the others have no known cause. This sample holds about 85,000 clones; about 67% were observed only once. The ten largest make up roughly 2.2% of the sample. Input material: PBMCs. These receptors came from a man aged 30 to 45 in good health and CMV-seronegative.

There are many counts of this clone. The chain recombines TRBV7-6 with TRBJ2-2; TRBD2 matches at 14 bases. The CDR3 covers 18 residues. Germline V gives CDR1 SGHVS, CDR2 FNYEAQ. The ends lost 5 bases at V and 7 bases at J; junction bases unmatched: 12. The chain's CDR3 is CASSPGLAGEYSIGELFF. The CDR3 coding sequence is TGTGCCAGCAGCCCGGGACTAGCGGGAGAATATTCAATCGGGGAGCTGTTTTTT.

The chain recombines TRBV25-1 with TRBJ2-5; 11 bases fit TRBD2. Germline V gives CDR1 MGHDK, CDR2 SYGVNS. The V gene end was trimmed by 6 bases and the J gene end by 11 bases; junction bases not matched to a gene: 8. This CDR3 is built from 13 residues. The chain's CDR3 is CASSEGLAAPQYF. DNA of the CDR3: TGTGCCAGCAGCGAGGGACTAGCGGCCCCACAGTACTTC.

The chain employs TRBV7-2 and TRBJ2-3; a possible D gene is TRBD2 (6 bases). Per germline, CDR1 SGHTA and CDR2 FQGNSA. The CDR3 runs 19 residues. The V end lost 0 bases, the J end lost 4 bases, and 23 bases lay between the germline ends. Here the CDR3 DNA reads TGTGCCAGCAGCTTAGCGGCTCGGACGGCGGGAAGGTGGGCAGATACGCAGTATTTT. It is translated as CASSLAARTAGRWADTQYF.

J is TRBJ2-4 and V is TRBV19, with a possible D match to TRBD1 (5 bases). CDR1 and CDR2 from the germline V gene are LNHDA and SQIVND (reference sequence). Trimming removed 5 bases at V and 0 bases at J, with 11 bases between. The CDR3 consists of 15 residues. The chain's CDR3 is CASSGADLAKNIQYF. CDR3 coding DNA: TGTGCCAGTAGTGGGGCCGATCTAGCCAAAAACATTCAGTACTTC.

This clone was seen a few times. The V call is TRBV2, the J call TRBJ1-5, with TRBD1 matching over 7 bases. This CDR3 is 15 amino acids long. J gave up 4 bases and V 6 bases, and 9 bases lay outside the gene matches. Looked up from germline, CDR1 is SNHLY and CDR2 is FYNNEI. For the CDR3, the DNA is TGTGCCAGCAGGTTAACCGGGACAGAAAATCAGCCCCAGCATTTT. Translating it yields CASRLTGTENQPQHF.

The chain joins TRBV6-6 to TRBJ2-7; D not certain. The CDR3 totals 11 residues. The V gene's germline CDR1 is MNHNY and CDR2 SVGAGI (reference sequence). Trimming removed 2 bases from V and 6 bases from J, with 5 bases in between. The chain's CDR3 is CASSYGGEQYF. CDR3 DNA: TGTGCCAGCAGTTACGGCGGCGAGCAGTACTTC.

V usage is TRBV15 and J usage is TRBJ2-7; D might be TRBD2 (5 bases). This CDR3 has 16 amino acids. V lost 4 bases and J 0 bases, leaving 16 bases between the germline ends. Germline assignment: CDR1 LNHNV and CDR2 YYDKDF (reference sequence). The CDR3 here is CATSTPRGSASYEQYF. The CDR3 DNA reads TGTGCCACCAGCACGCCCCGCGGGTCCGCCTCCTACGAGCAGTACTTC. Full variable domain (remainder filled in from reference TRBV15 and TRBJ2-7): DAMVIQNPRYQVTQFGKPVTLSCSQTLNHNVMYWYQQKSSQAPKLLFHYYDKDFNNEADTPDNFQSRRPNTSFCFLDIRSPGLGDTAMYLCATSTPRGSASYEQYFGPGTRLTVT.

This clone was seen a few times. This sequence joins TRBV7-2 and TRBJ1-1, with D maybe TRBD1 (6 bases). The CDR3 has 13 amino acids. The V gene lost 3 bases and the J gene lost 3 bases, with 8 bases spanning the gap. Germline lookup yields CDR1 SGHTA and CDR2 FQGNSA. CDR3 residues: CASSLGTHTEAFF. DNA of the CDR3: TGTGCCAGCAGCTTGGGGACACACACTGAAGCTTTCTTT.

The J gene is TRBJ2-7, the V gene TRBV27; tentative D call: TRBD2 (6 bases). The V end was cut by 3 bases, the J end by 4 bases, with 13 bases between. CDR1 and CDR2 (germline): MNHEY, SMNVEV (reference sequence). The CDR3 has 14 residues. CDR3 nucleotide sequence: TGTGCCAGCAGTTTTGGGCAGGGAGGTTACGAGCAGTACTTC. Encoded protein: CASSFGQGGYEQYF.

This chain connects TRBV9 to TRBJ2-7; TRBD1 matches 7 bases. V gave up 3 bases and J gave up 3 bases; unmatched junction bases: 18. The CDR3 is 18 residues long. Germline V gene lookup returns CDR1 SGDLS and CDR2 YYNGEE. Here the CDR3 DNA reads TGTGCCAGCAGCGCACACTGGTCAGGGGACAGCCATCTCTACGAGCAGTACTTC. Amino acid sequence: CASSAHWSGDSHLYEQYF. Combining the CDR3 with reference TRBV9 and TRBJ2-7 gives the whole variable domain DSGVTQTPKHLITATGQRVTLRCSPRSGDLSVYWYQQSLDQGLQFLIQYYNGEERAKGNILERFSAQQFPDLHSELNLSSLELGDSALYFCASSAHWSGDSHLYEQYFGPGTRLTVT.

J is TRBJ2-3 and V is TRBV6-4; the match to TRBD2 covers 8 bases. The CDR3 is 17 residues long. Germline loops: CDR1 MRHNA, CDR2 SNTAGT. The trim removed 0 bases at V and 1 base at J, leaving 6 bases unmatched. The CDR3 DNA sequence: TGTGCCAGCAGTGACTCAATGAGCGGGAGCCGCACAGATACGCAGTATTTT. Protein sequence: CASSDSMSGSRTDTQYF.

This rearrangement joins TRBV4-2 to TRBJ2-3; D gene unclear. V lost 1 base to trimming and J lost 4 bases, with 6 bases between them. The CDR3 is 13 amino acids. CDR1 is LGHNA, CDR2 YNFKEQ, per germline. CDR3 in DNA: TGTGCCAGCAGCCAAGTTACGGCAGATACGCAGTATTTT. Translated: CASSQVTADTQYF.

The CDR3 sequence: CASSQGSSGSNEQFF. The CDR3 DNA follows: TGTGCCAGCAGCCAAGGAAGTAGCGGGAGCAATGAGCAGTTCTTC. V is TRBV4-2 and J is TRBJ2-1; 9 nucleotides match TRBD2. Germline lookup yields CDR1 LGHNA and CDR2 YNFKEQ. With 1 base clipped from V and 6 bases from J, the junction kept 4 bases outside the gene matches. The CDR3 contains 15 residues.

The gene calls are TRBV6-1 and TRBJ1-1; D not resolved. Germline V gene sequence: CDR1 MNHNS, CDR2 SASEGT. The CDR3 contains 15 residues. Trimming removed 7 bases from V and 5 bases from J, with 20 bases in between. Here the CDR3 reads CASIPGGGPRTEAFF. CDR3 coding DNA: TGTGCCAGCATACCGGGTGGAGGCCCAAGAACTGAAGCTTTCTTT.

V is TRBV5-6 and J is TRBJ2-7; D possibly corresponds to TRBD1 (6 bases). Looked up from germline, CDR1 is SGHDT and CDR2 is YYEEEE. V lost 0 bases, J lost 2 bases, and 9 bases lay in between. The CDR3 has 14 amino acids. CDR3 region: CASSLGDNTYEQYF. CDR3 in DNA: TGTGCCAGCAGCTTGGGGGACAATACCTACGAGCAGTACTTC. The full variable domain, in which reference TRBV5-6 and TRBJ2-7 provide the parts outside the CDR3, is DAGVTQSPTHLIKTRGQQVTLRCSPKSGHDTVSWYQQALGQGPQFIFQYYEEEERQRGNFPDRFSGHQFPNYSSELNVNALLLGDSALYLCASSLGDNTYEQYFGPGTRLTVT.

Here the CDR3 reads CASSPSGLAGQETQYF. CDR3 bases: TGTGCCAGCAGCCCATCGGGACTAGCGGGCCAAGAGACCCAGTACTTC. V gene TRBV7-7 combines with J gene TRBJ2-5, with 12 bases matching TRBD2. Germline V lookup: CDR1 SSHAT, CDR2 FNYEAQ (reference sequence). Losses at the gene ends were 5 bases for V and 1 base for J; bases not matched to a gene: 5. There are 16 residues in the CDR3.

The gene calls are TRBV19 and TRBJ2-1; 9 bases map to TRBD2. Germline V gene data show CDR1 as LNHDA and CDR2 as SQIVND (reference sequence). Trimming at V came to 6 bases and at J to 2 bases, leaving 5 bases not matched to a gene. This CDR3 spans 15 amino acids. As DNA, the CDR3 is TGTGCCAGTAGGGGAGCGGGAGGCACCTACAATGAGCAGTTCTTC. Amino acids: CASRGAGGTYNEQFF.